A selection of T cell receptor beta chains follows, all from one sample in a study of control samples from healthy donors and cancer patients. Measured with immunoSEQ multiplex PCR; TCRdb has only the in-frame clones, and not every one. The sample gives around 94,000 clones, around 87% of which show up once; about 1.3% is in the top ten. Sequenced material: blood. These receptors originate from a woman aged 50 to 65 in good health. Both conserved end residues are part of each CDR3. A D gene is named only where the DNA matches it firmly. Where a row states a size, it is once, few, many or the class of an expanded clone; other rows omit it.

v_gene	d_gene	j_gene	abundance	CDR3nt	CDR3aa
TRBV6-4	TRBD1	TRBJ1-5	NA	TGTGCCAGCAGCGCAGACAGGGGTTTAGATCAGCCCCAGCATTTT	CASSADRGLDQPQHF
TRBV12-3/TRBV12-4	NA	TRBJ2-5	NA	TGTGCCAGCAGTTTTGCAGCAGAGACCCAGTACTTC	CASSFAAETQYF
TRBV28	NA	TRBJ2-7	NA	TGTGCCAGCAGCTTCAGCTCCTACGAGCAGTACTTC	CASSFSSYEQYF
TRBV27	TRBD1	TRBJ1-4	few	TGTGCCAGCAGGCGATCCCACAGGGGCCCTAATGAAAAACTGTTTTTT	CASRRSHRGPNEKLFF
TRBV19	NA	TRBJ1-2	once	TGTGCCAGTAGTCCGGTCGGCAGGGTGATCGACTATGGCTACACCTTC	CASSPVGRVIDYGYTF
TRBV5-5	NA	TRBJ2-7	NA	TGTGCCAGCAGCTCCCAGGGCTTGACTGACTACGAGCAGTACTTC	CASSSQGLTDYEQYF
TRBV19	TRBD1	TRBJ1-4	NA	TGTGCCAGTAGTATGACAGGGGAAAGTGAAAAACTGTTTTTT	CASSMTGESEKLFF
TRBV13	NA	TRBJ1-3	NA	TGTGCCAGCAGCTCATGGGGTACAGATTCGCGTCGTGGAAACACCATATATTTT	CASSSWGTDSRRGNTIYF
TRBV5-6	NA	TRBJ1-6	NA	TGTGCCAGCAGCTTTATTCGGGTGGACAGTAATTCACCCCTCCACTTT	CASSFIRVDSNSPLHF
TRBV5-1	NA	TRBJ1-1	NA	TGCGCCAGCAGCTTGGGGCACGGGAACACTGAAGCTTTCTTT	CASSLGHGNTEAFF
TRBV5-5	TRBD1	TRBJ2-6	once	TGTGCCAGCAGTCCAACCGGGACAGTGTTGTCTGGGGCCAACGTCCTGACTTTC	CASSPTGTVLSGANVLTF
TRBV6-5	NA	TRBJ2-5	NA	TGTGCCAGCAGTTACTCGAGGGGCAGGGGAGAGACCCAGTACTTC	CASSYSRGRGETQYF
TRBV7-9	NA	TRBJ2-5	few	TGTGCCAGCAGCTTAGACACGGCCCAAGAGACCCAGTACTTC	CASSLDTAQETQYF
TRBV7-3	TRBD2	TRBJ2-3	NA	TGTGCCAGCAGCTTAGGGTTAGCGGGGACAGATACGCAGTATTTT	CASSLGLAGTDTQYF
TRBV27	NA	TRBJ1-2	NA	TGTGCCAGCAGTAGTCACAGTAACTATGGCTACACCTTC	CASSSHSNYGYTF
TRBV4-2	NA	TRBJ1-2	NA	TGTGCCAGCAGCCAAGGGAACGCGATTAGCTATGGCTACACCTTC	CASSQGNAISYGYTF
TRBV2	NA	TRBJ1-2	NA	TGTGCCAGCAGTGAAATTTTGACCTCCGCTAACTATGGCTACACCTTC	CASSEILTSANYGYTF
TRBV5-1	NA	TRBJ1-1	NA	TGCGCCAGCAGCGGCGTAGGCAACATGAACACTGAAGCTTTCTTT	CASSGVGNMNTEAFF